This entry is about one TCR beta chain. Using immunoSEQ multiplex PCR, the repertoire was profiled, and TCRdb retains in-frame clones only, with some absent. The table shows approximately 97,000 clones, with around 90% occurring only once. The germline V and J ends were trimmed by 8 bases and 5 bases, with 17 bases remaining between them. The CDR3 consists of 13 residues. The germline CDR1 and CDR2 sequences are SGHTS and YDEGEE. The source of the sample is a study of blood T cell repertoires in COVID-19. The overall study: COVID-19 samples from acute and convalescent phases originated in the United States, Italy and Spain.

The receptor's source is a woman aged 45-65 years with COVID-19, enrolled during active disease. The sample was peripheral blood. The chain joins TRBV5-8 to TRBJ2-7; TRBD1 might be the D (6 bases). The CDR3 region has the DNA TGTGCCAGAGGACAGACAGACGGCGACGAGCAGTACTTC. It yields the protein CARGQTDGDEQYF.